This T cell receptor beta chain emerged from a study of cytomegalovirus exposure and HLA in healthy donors. The PCR was carried out with 60 Vbeta primers and 13 Jbeta primers. Measured with immunoSEQ multiplex PCR; TCRdb has only the in-frame clones, and not every one. The table shows 150,000 to 200,000 clones, with 70% occurring only once. CDR3 size: 13 residues. Germline lookup yields CDR1 MGHRA and CDR2 YSYEKL. Trimming cost V 1 base and J 3 bases, with 5 bases left between them. The J gene is TRBJ2-3, the V gene TRBV4-1; D ambiguous. The source is a man aged 18 to 35 in good health and CMV-seropositive. The sample comprised PBMCs. The CDR3 DNA reads TGCGCCAGCAGCCAAGCGTTTACAGATACGCAGTATTTT. It specifies CASSQAFTDTQYF.